This T cell receptor (beta chain) is from a study of shared clonotypes between healthy human individuals. It was at deep level that the assay was run. Some clones are missing from TCRdb's copy, which holds only in-frame ones; the method was immunoSEQ multiplex PCR. Among about 730,000 clones, around 70% were seen once, and the ten largest hold more than 1.5%. With 1 base removed from V and 1 base from J, the gap between germline ends came to 7 bases. This CDR3 comprises 14 residues. CDR1 and CDR2 (germline): MNHNS, SASEGT. The sequence came from a woman between 25 and 40 years old in good health. The specimen was memory CD4+ T cells sorted from blood. As for subset: CD45RA-negative fraction. The rearrangement links TRBV6-1 to TRBJ2-5; D unclear. The CDR3 here is CASSEVDLQETQYF. The CDR3 DNA reads TGTGCCAGCAGTGAAGTAGACCTCCAAGAGACCCAGTACTTC.